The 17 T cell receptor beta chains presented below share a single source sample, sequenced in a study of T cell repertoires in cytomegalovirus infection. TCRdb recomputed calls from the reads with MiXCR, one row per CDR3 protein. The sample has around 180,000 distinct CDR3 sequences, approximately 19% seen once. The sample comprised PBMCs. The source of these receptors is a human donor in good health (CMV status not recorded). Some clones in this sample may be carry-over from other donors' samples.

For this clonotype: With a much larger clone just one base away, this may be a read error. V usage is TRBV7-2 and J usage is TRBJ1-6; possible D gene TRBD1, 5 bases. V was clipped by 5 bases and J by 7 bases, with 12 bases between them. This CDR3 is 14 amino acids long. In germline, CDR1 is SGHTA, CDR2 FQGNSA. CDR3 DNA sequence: TGTGCCAGCAGCCCCGTGGGGGGAAATTCACCCCTCCACTTT. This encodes CASSPVGGNSPLHF. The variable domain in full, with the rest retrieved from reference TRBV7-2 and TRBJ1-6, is GAGVSQSPSNKVTEKGKDVELRCDPISGHTALYWYRQSLGQGLEFLIYFQGNSAPDKSGLPSDRFSAERTGGSVSTLTIQRTQQEDSAVYLCASSPVGGNSPLHFGNGTRLTVT.

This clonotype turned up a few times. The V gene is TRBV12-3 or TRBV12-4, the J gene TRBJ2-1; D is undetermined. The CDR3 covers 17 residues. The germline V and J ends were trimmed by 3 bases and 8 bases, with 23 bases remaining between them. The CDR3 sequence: CASSFGRPDLQTYEQFF. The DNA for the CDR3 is TGTGCCAGCAGTTTTGGCCGCCCCGACCTACAAACGTATGAGCAGTTCTTC.

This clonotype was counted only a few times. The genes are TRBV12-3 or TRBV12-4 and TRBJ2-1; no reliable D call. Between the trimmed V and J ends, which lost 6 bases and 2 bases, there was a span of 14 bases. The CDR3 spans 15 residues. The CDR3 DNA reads TGTGCCAGCAGGGATCCGAACGGCCCCTACAATGAGCAGTTCTTC. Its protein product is CASRDPNGPYNEQFF.

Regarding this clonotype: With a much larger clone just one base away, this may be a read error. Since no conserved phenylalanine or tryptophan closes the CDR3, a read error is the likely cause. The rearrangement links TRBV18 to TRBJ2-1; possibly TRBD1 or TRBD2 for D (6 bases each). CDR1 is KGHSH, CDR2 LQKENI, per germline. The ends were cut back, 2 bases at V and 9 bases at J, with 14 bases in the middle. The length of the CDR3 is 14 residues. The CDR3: CASSPMGGLGEQFL. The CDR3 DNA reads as TGTGCCAGCTCACCAATGGGGGGCCTCGGTGAGCAGTTCCTC.

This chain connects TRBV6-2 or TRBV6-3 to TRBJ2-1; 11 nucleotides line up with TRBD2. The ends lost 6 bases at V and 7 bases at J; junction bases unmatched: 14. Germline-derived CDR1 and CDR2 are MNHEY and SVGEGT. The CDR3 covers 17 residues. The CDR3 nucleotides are TGTGCCAGCAGGACGGGGACTAGCGGACTTGTGGGGAATGAGCAGTTCTTC. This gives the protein CASRTGTSGLVGNEQFF.

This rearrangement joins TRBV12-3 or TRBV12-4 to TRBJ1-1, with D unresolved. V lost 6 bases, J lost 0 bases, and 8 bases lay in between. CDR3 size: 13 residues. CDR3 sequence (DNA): TGTGCCAGCAGCCGTGAGATGAACACTGAAGCTTTCTTT. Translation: CASSREMNTEAFF.

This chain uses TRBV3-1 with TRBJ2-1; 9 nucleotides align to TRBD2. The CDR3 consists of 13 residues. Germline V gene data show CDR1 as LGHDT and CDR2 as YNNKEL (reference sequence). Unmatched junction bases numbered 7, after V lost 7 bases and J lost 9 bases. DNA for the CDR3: TGTGCCAGCAACCAGGGACTAGCAGGTGAGCAGTTCTTC. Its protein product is CASNQGLAGEQFF.

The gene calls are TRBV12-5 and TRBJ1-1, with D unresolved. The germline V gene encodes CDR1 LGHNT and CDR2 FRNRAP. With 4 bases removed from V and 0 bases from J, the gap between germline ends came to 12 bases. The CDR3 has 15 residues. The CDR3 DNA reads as TGTGCTAGTGGTTGGAACGGAGGAATGAACACTGAAGCTTTCTTT. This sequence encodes CASGWNGGMNTEAFF.

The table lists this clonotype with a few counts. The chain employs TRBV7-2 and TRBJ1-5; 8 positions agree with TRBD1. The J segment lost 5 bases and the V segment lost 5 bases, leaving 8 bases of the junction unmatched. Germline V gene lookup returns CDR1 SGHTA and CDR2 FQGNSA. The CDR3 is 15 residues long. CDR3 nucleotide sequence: TGTGCCAGCAGCCCTGGACAGGGAATGTATCAGCCCCAGCATTTT. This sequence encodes CASSPGQGMYQPQHF.

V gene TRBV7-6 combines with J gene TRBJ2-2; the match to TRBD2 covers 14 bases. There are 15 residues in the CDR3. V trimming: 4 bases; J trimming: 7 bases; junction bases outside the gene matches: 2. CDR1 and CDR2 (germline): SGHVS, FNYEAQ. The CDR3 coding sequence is TGTGCCAGCAGCTCGGGACTAGCGGGAGTCGGGGAGCTGTTTTTT. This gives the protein CASSSGLAGVGELFF.

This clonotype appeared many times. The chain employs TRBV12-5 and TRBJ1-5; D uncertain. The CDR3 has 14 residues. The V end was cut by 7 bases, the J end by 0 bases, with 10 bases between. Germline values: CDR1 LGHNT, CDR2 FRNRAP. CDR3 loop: CASAPRNSNQPQHF. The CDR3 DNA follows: TGTGCTAGTGCCCCGAGGAATAGCAATCAGCCCCAGCATTTT.

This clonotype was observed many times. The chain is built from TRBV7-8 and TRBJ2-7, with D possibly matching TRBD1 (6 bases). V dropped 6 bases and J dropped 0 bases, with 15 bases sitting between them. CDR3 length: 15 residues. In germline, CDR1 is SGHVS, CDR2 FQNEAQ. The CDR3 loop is CASSFDRLSSYEQYF. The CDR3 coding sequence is TGTGCCAGCAGTTTTGACAGGTTGAGCTCCTACGAGCAGTACTTC.

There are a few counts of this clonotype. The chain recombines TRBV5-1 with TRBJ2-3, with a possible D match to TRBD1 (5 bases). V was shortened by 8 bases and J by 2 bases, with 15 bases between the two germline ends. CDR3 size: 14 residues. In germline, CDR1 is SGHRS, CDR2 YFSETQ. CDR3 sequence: CASMIQAHTDTQYF. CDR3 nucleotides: TGCGCCAGTATGATACAGGCGCACACAGATACGCAGTATTTT.

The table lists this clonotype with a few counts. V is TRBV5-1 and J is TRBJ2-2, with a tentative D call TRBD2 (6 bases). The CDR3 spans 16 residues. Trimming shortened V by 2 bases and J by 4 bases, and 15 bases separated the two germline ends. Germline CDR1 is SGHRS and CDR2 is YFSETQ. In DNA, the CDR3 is TGCGCCAGCAGCTTCCGGGACTCAGGTACCACCGGGGAGCTGTTTTTT. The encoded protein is CASSFRDSGTTGELFF.

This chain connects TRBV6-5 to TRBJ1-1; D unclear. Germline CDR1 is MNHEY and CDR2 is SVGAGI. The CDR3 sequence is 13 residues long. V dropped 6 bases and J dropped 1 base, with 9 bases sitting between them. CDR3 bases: TGTGCCAGCAGCGTGAACAGGAACACTGAAGCTTTCTTT. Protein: CASSVNRNTEAFF.

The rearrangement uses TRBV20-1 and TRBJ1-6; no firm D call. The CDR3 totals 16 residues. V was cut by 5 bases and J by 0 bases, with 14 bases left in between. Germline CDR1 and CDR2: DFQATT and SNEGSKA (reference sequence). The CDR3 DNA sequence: TGCAGTGCTCGCGAAGGGTCGAGCTCCTATAATTCACCCCTCCACTTT. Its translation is CSAREGSSSYNSPLHF.

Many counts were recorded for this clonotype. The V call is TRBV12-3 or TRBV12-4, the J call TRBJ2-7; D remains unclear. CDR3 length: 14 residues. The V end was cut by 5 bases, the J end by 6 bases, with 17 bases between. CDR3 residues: CASSPSVVSREQYF. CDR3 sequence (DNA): TGTGCCAGCAGTCCCTCCGTTGTGAGCCGCGAGCAGTACTTC.